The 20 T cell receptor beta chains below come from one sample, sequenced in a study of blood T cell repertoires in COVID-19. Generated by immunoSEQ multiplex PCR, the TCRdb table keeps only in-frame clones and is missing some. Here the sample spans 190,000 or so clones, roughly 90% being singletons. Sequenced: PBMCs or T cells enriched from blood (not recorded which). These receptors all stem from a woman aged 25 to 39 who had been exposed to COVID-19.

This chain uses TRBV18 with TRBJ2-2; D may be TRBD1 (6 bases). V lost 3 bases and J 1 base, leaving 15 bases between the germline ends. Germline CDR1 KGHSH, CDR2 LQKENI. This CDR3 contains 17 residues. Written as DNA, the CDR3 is TGTGCCAGCTCACCTCCCCGTACAGGGCGGAACACCGGGGAGCTGTTTTTT. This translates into CASSPPRTGRNTGELFF.

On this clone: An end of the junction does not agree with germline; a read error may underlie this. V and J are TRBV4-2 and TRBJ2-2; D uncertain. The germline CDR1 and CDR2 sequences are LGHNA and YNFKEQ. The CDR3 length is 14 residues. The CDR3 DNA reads TGTGCCAGCAGACAAGACGCGGTCTACCCGGAGCTGTTTTTT. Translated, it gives CASRQDAVYPELFF.

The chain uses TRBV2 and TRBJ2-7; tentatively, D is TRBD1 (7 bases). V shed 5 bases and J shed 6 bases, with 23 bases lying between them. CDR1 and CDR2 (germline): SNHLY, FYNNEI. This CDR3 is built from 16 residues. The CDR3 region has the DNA TGTGCCAGCAGTCCTCGGTCAGGAGGGGGCGCGTCCGAGCAGTACTTC. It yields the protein CASSPRSGGGASEQYF.

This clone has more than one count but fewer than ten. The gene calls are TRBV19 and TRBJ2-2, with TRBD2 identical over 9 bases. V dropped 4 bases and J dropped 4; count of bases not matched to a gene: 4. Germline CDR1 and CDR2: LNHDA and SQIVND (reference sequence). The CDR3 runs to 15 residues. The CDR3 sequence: CASSSSGGTTGELFF. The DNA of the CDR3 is TGTGCCAGTAGTAGCAGCGGGGGGACCACCGGGGAGCTGTTTTTT.

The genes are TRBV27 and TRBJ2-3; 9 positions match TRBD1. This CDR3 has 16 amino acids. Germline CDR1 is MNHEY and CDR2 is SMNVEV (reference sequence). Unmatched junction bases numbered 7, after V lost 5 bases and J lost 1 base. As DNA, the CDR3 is TGTGCCAGCAGTACCGGGACAGGGTGGGGCACAGATACGCAGTATTTT. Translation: CASSTGTGWGTDTQYF.

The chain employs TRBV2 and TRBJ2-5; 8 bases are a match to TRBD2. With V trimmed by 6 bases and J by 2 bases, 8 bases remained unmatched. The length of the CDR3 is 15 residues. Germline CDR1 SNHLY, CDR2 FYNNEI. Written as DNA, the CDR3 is TGTGCCAGCAGGCCCCCAGCGGGGGCACAAGAGACCCAGTACTTC. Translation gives CASRPPAGAQETQYF.

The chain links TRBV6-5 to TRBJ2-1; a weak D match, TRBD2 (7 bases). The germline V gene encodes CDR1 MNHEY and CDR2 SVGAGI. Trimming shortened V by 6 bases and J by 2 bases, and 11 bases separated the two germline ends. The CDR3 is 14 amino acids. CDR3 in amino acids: CASRKGGPYNEQFF. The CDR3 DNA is TGTGCCAGCAGAAAGGGGGGGCCCTACAATGAGCAGTTCTTC.

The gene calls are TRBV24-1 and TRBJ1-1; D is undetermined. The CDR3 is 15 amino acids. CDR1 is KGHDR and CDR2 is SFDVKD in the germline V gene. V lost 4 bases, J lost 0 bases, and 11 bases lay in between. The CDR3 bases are TGTGCCACCAGTGACACTTCCTCCTTGAACACTGAAGCTTTCTTT. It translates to CATSDTSSLNTEAFF.

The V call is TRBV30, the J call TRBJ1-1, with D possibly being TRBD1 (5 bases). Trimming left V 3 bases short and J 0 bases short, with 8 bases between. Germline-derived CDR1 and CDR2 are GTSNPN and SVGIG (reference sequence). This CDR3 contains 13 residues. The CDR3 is CAWRGGVNTEAFF. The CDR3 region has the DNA TGTGCCTGGAGGGGAGGGGTGAACACTGAAGCTTTCTTT.

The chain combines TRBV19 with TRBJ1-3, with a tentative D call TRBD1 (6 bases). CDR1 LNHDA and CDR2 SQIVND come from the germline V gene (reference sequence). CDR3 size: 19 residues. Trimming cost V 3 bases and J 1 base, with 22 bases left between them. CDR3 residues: CASSIRPRGRGVSGNTIYF. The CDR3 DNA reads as TGTGCCAGTAGTATCCGACCCCGGGGCAGGGGAGTGTCTGGAAACACCATATATTTT.

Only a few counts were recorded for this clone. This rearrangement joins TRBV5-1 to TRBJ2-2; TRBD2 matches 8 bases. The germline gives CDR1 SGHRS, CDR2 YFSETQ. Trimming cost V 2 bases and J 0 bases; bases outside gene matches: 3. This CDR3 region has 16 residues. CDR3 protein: CASSFAGGPNTGELFF. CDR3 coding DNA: TGCGCCAGCAGCTTCGCGGGGGGACCGAACACCGGGGAGCTGTTTTTT.

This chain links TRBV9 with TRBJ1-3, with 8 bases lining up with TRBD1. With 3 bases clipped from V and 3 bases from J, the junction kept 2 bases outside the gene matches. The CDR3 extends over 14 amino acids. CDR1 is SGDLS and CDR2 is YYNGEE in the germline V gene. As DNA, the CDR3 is TGTGCCAGCAGCGACGGACAGGGTGGAAACACCATATATTTT. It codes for CASSDGQGGNTIYF.

In DNA, the CDR3 is TGTGCCAGCAGCCAAGGACTAGCGGCCGCCTACGAGCAGTACTTC. This gives the protein CASSQGLAAAYEQYF. The J gene is TRBJ2-7, the V gene TRBV3-1 (or the pseudogene TRBV3-2), with 9 bases lining up with TRBD2. Germline CDR1 LGHDT, CDR2 YNNKEL (reference sequence). V was pared by 1 base and J by 2 bases, with 3 bases of the junction left unmatched. This CDR3 is 15 amino acids long.

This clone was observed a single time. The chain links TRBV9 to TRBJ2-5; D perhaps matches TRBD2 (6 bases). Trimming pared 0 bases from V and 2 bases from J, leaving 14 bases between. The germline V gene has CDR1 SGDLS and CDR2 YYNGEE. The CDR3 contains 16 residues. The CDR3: CASSVGLGGEQETQYF. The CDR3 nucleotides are TGTGCCAGCAGCGTAGGTCTGGGGGGTGAACAAGAGACCCAGTACTTC.

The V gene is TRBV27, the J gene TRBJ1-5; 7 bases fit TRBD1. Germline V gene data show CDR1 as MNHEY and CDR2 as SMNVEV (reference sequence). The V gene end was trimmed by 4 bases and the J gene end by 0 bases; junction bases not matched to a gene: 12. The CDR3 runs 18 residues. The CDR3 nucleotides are TGTGCCAGCAGTTCGCGACAGGGAGCCCGTTATAGCAATCAGCCCCAGCATTTT. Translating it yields CASSSRQGARYSNQPQHF.

The chain's CDR3 is CASRPPTGPPNQPQHF. The CDR3, as DNA: TGCGCCAGCAGACCCCCGACAGGGCCCCCGAATCAGCCCCAGCATTTT. The rearrangement links TRBV23-1 to TRBJ1-5, with TRBD1 identical over 7 bases. TRBV23-1 is given ORF status, its function remaining uncertain. The CDR3 contains 16 residues. V shed 6 bases, J shed 4 bases, and the junction held 12 bases outside the gene matches.

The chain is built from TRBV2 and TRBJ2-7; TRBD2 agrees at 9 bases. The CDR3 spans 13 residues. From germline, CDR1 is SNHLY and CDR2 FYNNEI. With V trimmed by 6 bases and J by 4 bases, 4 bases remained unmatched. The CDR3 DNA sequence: TGTGCCAGCAGGAGTACTAGCGGGTACGAGCAGTACTTC. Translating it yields CASRSTSGYEQYF.

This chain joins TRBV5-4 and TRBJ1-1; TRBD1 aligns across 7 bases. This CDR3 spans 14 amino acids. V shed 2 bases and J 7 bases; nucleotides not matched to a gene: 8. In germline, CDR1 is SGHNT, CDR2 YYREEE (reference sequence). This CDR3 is CASSFGTQGFEAFF. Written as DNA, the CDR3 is TGTGCCAGCAGCTTTGGCACACAGGGGTTTGAAGCTTTCTTT. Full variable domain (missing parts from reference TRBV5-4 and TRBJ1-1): ETGVTQSPTHLIKTRGQQVTLRCSSQSGHNTVSWYQQALGQGPQFIFQYYREEENGRGNFPPRFSGLQFPNYSSELNVNALELDDSALYLCASSFGTQGFEAFFGQGTRLTVV.

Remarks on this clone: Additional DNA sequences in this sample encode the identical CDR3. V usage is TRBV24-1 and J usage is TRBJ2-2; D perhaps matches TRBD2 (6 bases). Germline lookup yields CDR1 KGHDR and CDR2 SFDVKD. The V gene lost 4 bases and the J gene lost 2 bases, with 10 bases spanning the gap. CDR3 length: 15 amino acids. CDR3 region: CATSDPRGNTGELFF. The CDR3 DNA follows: TGTGCCACCAGTGACCCGCGGGGTAACACCGGGGAGCTGTTTTTT.

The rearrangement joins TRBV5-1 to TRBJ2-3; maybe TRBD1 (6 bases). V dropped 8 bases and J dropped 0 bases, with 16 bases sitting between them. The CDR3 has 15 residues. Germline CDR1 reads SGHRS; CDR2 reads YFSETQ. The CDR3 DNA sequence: TGCGCCAGTTCCGGGACAAAAGCTAGCACAGATACGCAGTATTTT. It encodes CASSGTKASTDTQYF.